This T cell receptor beta chain was documented in a study of shared clonotypes between healthy human individuals (dated by TCRdb to the early 2020s). For context, the study as a whole: The cohort included three men and a couple of women between 18 and 49 years of age. For each donor, CD4 naive and CD4 memory were each given three plates, CD8 naive was given two plates, and CD8 memory was given one plate. To estimate repertoire size and how much clonotypes are shared between individuals, the study performed deep sequencing of blood TCR repertoires from five healthy adults. To increase sequencing depth and limit assay-specific biases, TCR repertoire library preparation and sequencing were carried out by different laboratories using diverse techniques. Between about 0.85 and 8.9 billion PBMCs per donor were obtained by leukapheresis.

CD8 naive samples were obtained by positive selection for CCR7 among CD45RO-negative cells, yielding a CD45RA+CCR7+ population from which TemRA cells were excluded. Donors were healthy HIV-negative adults with no recently reported acute infections or vaccinations. Every donor was a Caucasian adult living in Nashville, Tennessee, USA. After blood collection by leukapheresis, PBMCs were isolated using Ficoll-Histopaque density gradient centrifugation and then cryopreserved in the vapor phase of liquid nitrogen. Analytical flow cytometry was used to check the purity and quantity of every magnetically sorted T cell population. Each sorted fraction had its genomic DNA isolated and then quantified by UV absorbance on a Nanodrop 2000c. Using the deep immunoSEQ assay, multiplex PCR amplified TCR CDR3 regions from genomic DNA. For each cell subset, the extracted genomic DNA was distributed evenly across all wells of several immunoSEQ 96-well plates, and each plate served as one replicate. Each replicate PCR for sorted subsets received 200 ng genomic DNA, equal to about 30,000 T cell genomes. Purified libraries were quantified with a Qubit 3.0 fluorometer, sized on a Bioanalyzer 2100, and re-quantified with the KAPA Library Quantification kit. A separate single-read 150-cycle Illumina NextSeq 550 flow cell was used to sequence each immunoSEQ 96-well plate. The authors' analysis ran thus. Because only junctional sequences without quality scores were contained in the immunoSEQ output, filtering matching that applied to full-length reads could not be performed. To assign V/J genes and CDR3, sequences were annotated using PyIR, a Python wrapper for IgBLAST v1.9, with IMGT germline references. Reads with weak V/J assignments (E-value above 1e-6), missing CDR3, stop codons, out-of-frame junctions, or ambiguous translated residues were removed. V3J clonotypes were defined as sequences sharing the same inferred V gene, J gene, and CDR3 amino acid sequence. The percentage overlap between two repertoires was calculated by dividing the number of shared unique clonotypes by the size of the smaller repertoire. Richness of each repertoire was evaluated using RTK rarefaction, the Chao1 estimator, and Recon v2.1 estimates of unobserved clonotypes. Generation probabilities were computed with OLGA for all TCRbeta clonotypes obtained by the gDNA method from a handful of donors. TCRdb re-hosts the immuneACCESS table, in-frame sequences only. Its copies lack some clones; in the studies checked, an unresolved V gene accounts for under half of them, and the cause for the rest is not known. V and J calls plus clone size are reproduced from that table; the DNA served to infer D and trimming. Recorded for this sample are around 600,000 clones; approximately 95% of them occurred a single time. The ten largest clones take up around 0.11% of the sample.

As for this clone: Its antigen specificity is not known. Base qualities are missing; no much larger clone stands one base away.

What the study reported, not specific to this receptor: Sampling was restricted to blood, and TCR repertoires in tissue are likely to differ from TCR repertoires in blood. Pairwise subsampling indicated that sequencing depth was expected to affect the degree of clonotype sharing among donors. Because the study included only a small number of donors, the genetic and exposure-history diversity represented was limited. Larger estimated clonotype richness was generally found for naive subsets than for memory subsets. Compared with non-shared clonotypes, clonotypes shared by all four sorted-subset donors had higher generation probabilities. Incomplete sequencing was indicated by rarefaction of sorted-subset datasets, despite the large sequencing depth. Sharing across a few donors was observed for about 4.8% of naive CD4, 3% to 4% of naive CD8, 2% to 2.5% of memory CD4, and roughly 0.4% of memory CD8 clonotypes.

Material: naive CD8+ T cells sorted from blood. This specimen's cell subset or site label, interpreted: CD45RA+CCR7+. The clonotype originates from a woman aged 25 to 39 in good health.

The base sequence is TGTGCCAGCTCACCACCTTCCGGGGAGCTGTTTTTT. Its coded protein is CASSPPSGELFF. The chain is encoded by TRBV18 joined to TRBJ2-2; a confident D gene designation cannot be given. The CDR1 and CDR2 encoded by the germline V gene are KGHSH and LQKENI. V loses 0 bases, J loses 6 bases, and the germline ends lie 2 bases apart. The CDR3 sequence holds 12 residues, the cysteine and phenylalanine included. The sequence is cut down to CDR3 DNA, 36 bases in frame from base 1.